This is a list of T cell receptor beta chains from one sample in a study of T cells in localized non-small cell lung cancer. Using immunoSEQ multiplex PCR, the repertoire was profiled, and TCRdb retains in-frame clones only, with some absent. The sample yields under 40,000 clones, approximately 72% seen once. The sample was peripheral blood, taken before any cancer treatment. These receptors came from a male donor at least 60 years old with stage II squamous cell lung carcinoma. Both conserved end residues are part of each CDR3. D genes are given only for firm matches. Clone size is not always given. Where it is, it says once, few, many or a class for expanded clones.

D gene: -; V gene: TRBV7-3; clone size: -; J gene: TRBJ1-5; CDR3 protein: CASSSPAGGKGQPQHF; CDR3 DNA: TGTGCCAGCAGCTCCCCCGCTGGGGGTAAGGGTCAGCCCCAGCATTTT
D gene: -; V gene: TRBV5-6; clone size: -; J gene: TRBJ1-5; CDR3 protein: CASSLGGSNQPQHF; CDR3 DNA: TGTGCCAGCAGCTTGGGCGGGAGCAATCAGCCCCAGCATTTT
D gene: -; V gene: TRBV11-1; clone size: once; J gene: TRBJ2-2; CDR3 protein: CASSPAGAGELFF; CDR3 DNA: TGTGCCAGCAGCCCAGCAGGGGCCGGGGAGCTGTTTTTT
D gene: -; V gene: TRBV12-5; clone size: -; J gene: TRBJ2-1; CDR3 protein: CASGLTEQFF; CDR3 DNA: TGTGCTAGTGGTTTGACTGAGCAGTTCTTC
D gene: TRBD1; V gene: TRBV5-1; clone size: -; J gene: TRBJ1-1; CDR3 protein: CASSLATGVEAFF; CDR3 DNA: TGCGCCAGCAGCTTGGCTACAGGGGTAGAAGCTTTCTTT
D gene: -; V gene: TRBV4-1; clone size: -; J gene: TRBJ1-3; CDR3 protein: CASSQGTPTEDTIYF; CDR3 DNA: TGCGCCAGCAGCCAAGGTACACCAACAGAGGACACCATATATTTT
D gene: -; V gene: TRBV5-4; clone size: -; J gene: TRBJ1-4; CDR3 protein: CASGPVGGGEKLFF; CDR3 DNA: TGTGCCAGCGGCCCCGTGGGGGGGGGTGAAAAACTGTTTTTT
D gene: -; V gene: TRBV28; clone size: -; J gene: TRBJ1-3; CDR3 protein: CASSLTVSSGNTIYF; CDR3 DNA: TGTGCCAGCAGTTTGACAGTGAGCTCTGGAAACACCATATATTTT
D gene: -; V gene: TRBV5-1; clone size: once; J gene: TRBJ1-3; CDR3 protein: CASSPEKAGNTIYF; CDR3 DNA: TGCGCCAGCAGCCCGGAGAAGGCTGGAAACACCATATATTTT
D gene: -; V gene: TRBV9; clone size: -; J gene: TRBJ1-2; CDR3 protein: CASSVGYYGYTF; CDR3 DNA: TGTGCCAGCAGCGTAGGGTACTATGGCTACACCTTC
D gene: -; V gene: TRBV5-1; clone size: -; J gene: TRBJ2-3; CDR3 protein: CASSLLGTATDTQYF; CDR3 DNA: TGCGCCAGCAGCTTGCTGGGGACTGCCACAGATACGCAGTATTTT
D gene: -; V gene: TRBV15; clone size: -; J gene: TRBJ1-2; CDR3 protein: CATSRDKGLGYGYTF; CDR3 DNA: TGTGCCACCAGCAGAGATAAGGGCTTGGGCTATGGCTACACCTTC
D gene: -; V gene: TRBV30; clone size: -; J gene: TRBJ2-3; CDR3 protein: CAWRPAGSTDTQYF; CDR3 DNA: TGTGCCTGGAGGCCTGCGGGAAGCACAGATACGCAGTATTTT
D gene: -; V gene: TRBV7-3; clone size: -; J gene: TRBJ2-3; CDR3 protein: CASSFRGTDTQYF; CDR3 DNA: TGTGCCAGCAGCTTTCGGGGCACAGATACGCAGTATTTT
D gene: -; V gene: TRBV29-1; clone size: -; J gene: TRBJ2-7; CDR3 protein: CSVKEGSYEQYF; CDR3 DNA: TGCAGCGTTAAGGAGGGCTCCTACGAGCAGTACTTC
D gene: TRBD1; V gene: TRBV12-5; clone size: -; J gene: TRBJ2-7; CDR3 protein: CASGWTGPAGQYF; CDR3 DNA: TGTGCTAGTGGTTGGACAGGGCCCGCAGGGCAGTACTTC
D gene: TRBD1; V gene: TRBV29-1; clone size: -; J gene: TRBJ1-2; CDR3 protein: CSVPPGTGTNYGYTF; CDR3 DNA: TGCAGCGTTCCTCCGGGGACAGGAACTAACTATGGCTACACCTTC
D gene: TRBD2; V gene: TRBV7-6; clone size: -; J gene: TRBJ2-7; CDR3 protein: CASSGSGRVWQYF; CDR3 DNA: TGTGCCAGCAGCGGATCGGGGAGGGTTTGGCAGTACTTC
D gene: -; V gene: TRBV18; clone size: -; J gene: TRBJ1-1; CDR3 protein: CASSPGTEAFF; CDR3 DNA: TGTGCCAGCTCACCAGGGACTGAAGCTTTCTTT
D gene: TRBD1; V gene: TRBV2; clone size: few; J gene: TRBJ1-2; CDR3 protein: CASRGQADYGYTF; CDR3 DNA: TGTGCCAGCAGGGGACAGGCGGACTATGGCTACACCTTC
D gene: TRBD2; V gene: TRBV13; clone size: -; J gene: TRBJ2-4; CDR3 protein: CASSLAGLAGNIQYF; CDR3 DNA: TGTGCCAGCAGCTTAGCTGGACTAGCGGGTAACATTCAGTACTTC
D gene: TRBD2; V gene: TRBV10-1; clone size: few; J gene: TRBJ2-2; CDR3 protein: CASTRAGVGTGELFF; CDR3 DNA: TGCGCCAGCACGCGTGCGGGAGTGGGCACCGGGGAGCTGTTTTTT
D gene: -; V gene: TRBV18; clone size: -; J gene: TRBJ2-5; CDR3 protein: CASSPKQETQYF; CDR3 DNA: TGTGCCAGCTCACCCAAGCAAGAGACCCAGTACTTC
D gene: TRBD1; V gene: TRBV11-3; clone size: few; J gene: TRBJ2-2; CDR3 protein: CASSLTPAGGGGELFF; CDR3 DNA: TGTGCCAGCAGCTTAACACCGGCAGGGGGCGGCGGGGAGCTGTTTTTT
D gene: -; V gene: TRBV2; clone size: -; J gene: TRBJ2-7; CDR3 protein: CASSEQTRASYEQYF; CDR3 DNA: TGTGCCAGCAGTGAACAAACACGGGCCTCCTACGAGCAGTACTTC
D gene: -; V gene: TRBV6-4; clone size: -; J gene: TRBJ2-3; CDR3 protein: CASSGDTTDTQYF; CDR3 DNA: TGTGCCAGCAGCGGGGACACCACAGATACGCAGTATTTT
D gene: TRBD2; V gene: TRBV7-3; clone size: -; J gene: TRBJ2-1; CDR3 protein: CASSVQGLGYNEQFF; CDR3 DNA: TGTGCCAGCAGCGTGCAGGGACTAGGCTACAATGAGCAGTTCTTC
D gene: -; V gene: TRBV6-1; clone size: few; J gene: TRBJ1-5; CDR3 protein: CASRADLGIGQPQHF; CDR3 DNA: TGTGCCAGCAGAGCTGACCTAGGGATCGGTCAGCCCCAGCATTTT
D gene: -; V gene: TRBV5-1; clone size: -; J gene: TRBJ2-3; CDR3 protein: CASSRTPQESSTDTQYF; CDR3 DNA: TGCGCCAGCAGCCGTACCCCCCAGGAGTCTAGCACAGATACGCAGTATTTT